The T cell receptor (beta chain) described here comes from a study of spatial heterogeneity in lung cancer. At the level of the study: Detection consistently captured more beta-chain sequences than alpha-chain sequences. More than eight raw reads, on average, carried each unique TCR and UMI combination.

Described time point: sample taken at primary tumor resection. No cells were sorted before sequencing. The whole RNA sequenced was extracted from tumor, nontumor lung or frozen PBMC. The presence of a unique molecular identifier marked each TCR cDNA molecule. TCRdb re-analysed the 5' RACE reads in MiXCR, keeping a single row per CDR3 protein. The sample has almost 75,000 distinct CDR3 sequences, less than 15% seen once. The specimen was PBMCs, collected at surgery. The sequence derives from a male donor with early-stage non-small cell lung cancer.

The CDR3 here is CSARGTTDTQYF. Written as DNA, the CDR3 is TGCAGCGCTCGAGGTACCACAGATACGCAGTATTTT. The chain has TRBV29-1 and TRBJ2-3; D not certain. CDR3 size: 12 residues. V gave up 7 bases and J gave up 2 bases, with 10 bases separating them. Germline lookup yields CDR1 SQVTM and CDR2 ANQGSEA.